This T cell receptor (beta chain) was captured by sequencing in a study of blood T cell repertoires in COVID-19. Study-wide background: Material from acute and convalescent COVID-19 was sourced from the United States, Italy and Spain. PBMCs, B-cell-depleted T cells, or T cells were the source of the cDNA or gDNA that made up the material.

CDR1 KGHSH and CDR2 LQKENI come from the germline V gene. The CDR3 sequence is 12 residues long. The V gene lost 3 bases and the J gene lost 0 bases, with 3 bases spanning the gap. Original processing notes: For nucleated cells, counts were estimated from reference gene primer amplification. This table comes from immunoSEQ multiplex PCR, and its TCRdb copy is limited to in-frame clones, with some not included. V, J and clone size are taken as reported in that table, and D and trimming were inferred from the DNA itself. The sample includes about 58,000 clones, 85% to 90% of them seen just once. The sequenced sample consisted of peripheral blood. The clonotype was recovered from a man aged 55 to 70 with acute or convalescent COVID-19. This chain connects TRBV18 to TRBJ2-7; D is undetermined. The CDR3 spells CASSPSSYEQYF. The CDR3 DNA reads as TGTGCCAGCTCACCTAGCTCCTACGAGCAGTACTTC. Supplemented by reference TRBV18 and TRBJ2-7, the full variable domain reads NAGVMQNPRHLVRRRGQEARLRCSPMKGHSHVYWYRQLPEEGLKFMVYLQKENIIDESGMPKERFSAEFPKEGPSILRIQQVVRGDSAAYFCASSPSSYEQYFGPGTRLTVT.